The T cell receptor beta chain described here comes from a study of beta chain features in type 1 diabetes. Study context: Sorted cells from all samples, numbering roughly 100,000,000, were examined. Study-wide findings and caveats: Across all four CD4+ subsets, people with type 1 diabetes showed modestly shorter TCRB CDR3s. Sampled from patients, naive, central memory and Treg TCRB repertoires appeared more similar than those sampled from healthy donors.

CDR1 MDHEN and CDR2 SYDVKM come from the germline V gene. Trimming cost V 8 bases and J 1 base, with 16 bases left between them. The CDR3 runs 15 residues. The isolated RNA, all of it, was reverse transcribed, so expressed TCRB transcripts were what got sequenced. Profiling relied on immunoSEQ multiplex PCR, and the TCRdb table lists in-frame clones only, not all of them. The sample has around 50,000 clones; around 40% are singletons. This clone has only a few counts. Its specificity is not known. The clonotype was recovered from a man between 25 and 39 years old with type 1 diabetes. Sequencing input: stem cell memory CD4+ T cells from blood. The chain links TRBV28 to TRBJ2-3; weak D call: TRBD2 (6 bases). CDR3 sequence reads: CASLVAGGGTDTQYF. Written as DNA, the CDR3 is TGTGCCAGCCTCGTTGCCGGGGGTGGCACAGATACGCAGTATTTT.